This T cell receptor beta chain was documented in a study of shared clonotypes between healthy human individuals. Broader study findings: Richness estimates generally favored naive over memory subsets.

Donors comprised only Caucasian adults living in Nashville, Tennessee. The CD4+ fraction was divided into a CD45RA+ naive subset and a CD45RA-negative memory subset. Some clones are missing from TCRdb's copy, which holds only in-frame ones; the method was immunoSEQ multiplex PCR. The sample contains fewer than 2.5 million clones, 80% to 95% of which appear only once. CDR3 length: 14 amino acids. Germline CDR1 is SGHAT and CDR2 is FQNNGV. Trimming took 4 bases from V and 7 from J; bases not matched to a gene: 5. Details on this clone: The antigen is not known.

Sequencing was done on a sample of naive CD4+ T cells from PBMCs. The sample's subset: CD45RA+ positively selected. The TCR originated in a man aged 18 to 29 in good health. Some clones in this sample may be carry-over from other donors' samples. The rearrangement links TRBV11-2 to TRBJ2-4, with 9 bases lining up with TRBD1. Written as DNA, the CDR3 is TGTGCCAGCAGCTACCGGACAGGGGCCAACATTCAGTACTTC. This encodes CASSYRTGANIQYF.